This passage covers 15 T cell receptor beta chains from one sample sequenced in a study of blood T cell repertoires in COVID-19. Clones were read by immunoSEQ multiplex PCR, and TCRdb kept only the in-frame ones, dropping some. The sample records 200,000 to 250,000 clones, 75% to 85% being singletons. Sequenced: peripheral blood. These receptors all come from a young woman with COVID-19, enrolled during active disease.

A remark on this clone: The junction shows a germline mismatch at one end, possibly a read error. In DNA form, the CDR3 reads TGTGCCAGCTCTCCACAATACAGATCCTCTAACTATGGCTACACCTTC. Translating gives CASSPQYRSSNYGYTF. The chain combines TRBV18 with TRBJ1-2; no firm D call. CDR1 is KGHSH, CDR2 LQKENI, per germline. This CDR3 is 16 amino acids long. Looking up the rest from reference TRBV18 and TRBJ1-2 gives the full variable domain: NAGVMQNPRHLVRRRGQEARLRCSPMKGHSHVYWYRQLPEEGLKFMVYLQKENIIDESGMPKERFSAEFPKEGPSILRIQQVVRGDSAAYFCASSPQYRSSNYGYTFGSGTRLTVV.

The chain couples TRBV14 to TRBJ2-3; 10 bases align to TRBD2. CDR3 size: 16 residues. The germline V gene has CDR1 SGHDN and CDR2 FVKESK. V gave up 4 bases and J gave up 1 base; unmatched junction bases: 5. The CDR3 loop reads CASSPLAGEGTDTQYF. As DNA, the CDR3 is TGTGCCAGCAGCCCCCTAGCGGGGGAGGGCACAGATACGCAGTATTTT.

The V gene is TRBV5-8, the J gene TRBJ1-4; TRBD1 aligns across 8 bases. The CDR3 is made up of 16 amino acids. Germline V gene sequence: CDR1 SGHTS, CDR2 YDEGEE. With V trimmed by 0 bases and J by 2 bases, 3 bases remained unmatched. The CDR3 sequence is CASSLGRTGTNEKLFF. The CDR3 nucleotides read TGTGCCAGCAGCTTGGGGAGGACAGGGACTAATGAAAAACTGTTTTTT.

V is TRBV6-1 and J is TRBJ1-1, with TRBD1 identical over 9 bases. Germline CDR1 MNHNS, CDR2 SASEGT. The ends lost 3 bases at V and 1 base at J; junction bases unmatched: 3. The CDR3 sequence is 15 residues long. The CDR3 DNA reads TGTGCCAGCAGTGACGGGACAGGGCGGAACACTGAAGCTTTCTTT. It specifies CASSDGTGRNTEAFF.

V and J are TRBV5-6 and TRBJ2-7; 9 bases align to TRBD2. The V gene's germline CDR1 is SGHDT and CDR2 YYEEEE. The CDR3 runs to 13 residues. V dropped 3 bases and J dropped 5; count of bases not matched to a gene: 3. CDR3 nucleotides: TGTGCCAGCAGCTATAGCGGGAGCCACGAGCAGTACTTC. Protein sequence: CASSYSGSHEQYF. Complete variable domain (other parts from reference TRBV5-6 and TRBJ2-7): DAGVTQSPTHLIKTRGQQVTLRCSPKSGHDTVSWYQQALGQGPQFIFQYYEEEERQRGNFPDRFSGHQFPNYSSELNVNALLLGDSALYLCASSYSGSHEQYFGPGTRLTVT.

This chain uses TRBV7-2 with TRBJ2-7, with TRBD2 identical over 11 bases. Germline CDR1 SGHTA, CDR2 FQGNSA. Trimming removed 5 bases from V and 2 bases from J; junction bases left unmatched: 5. The CDR3 spans 15 residues. CDR3 residues: CASSRLAGGPYEQYF. As DNA, the CDR3 is TGTGCCAGCAGCCGTTTAGCGGGAGGGCCCTACGAGCAGTACTTC.

Only one count was recorded for this clone. The rearrangement links TRBV2 to TRBJ2-5, with unresolved D. This CDR3 spans 11 amino acids. Trimming left V 4 bases short and J 4 bases short, with 4 bases between. Germline lookup yields CDR1 SNHLY and CDR2 FYNNEI. The CDR3 loop reads CASSVLETQYF. As DNA, the CDR3 is TGTGCCAGCAGTGTATTAGAGACCCAGTACTTC.

V is TRBV3-1 (or the pseudogene TRBV3-2) and J is TRBJ1-2; D is undetermined. Trimming shortened V by 5 bases and J by 2 bases, and 12 bases separated the two germline ends. Germline V CDR1 and CDR2: LGHDT, YNNKEL (reference sequence). The CDR3 runs to 14 residues. The CDR3 region has the DNA TGTGCCAGCAGCTTGGCGGCCAACAACTATGGCTACACCTTC. The encoded protein is CASSLAANNYGYTF.

The chain is built from TRBV29-1 and TRBJ2-3, with 8 bases matching TRBD1. The CDR3 has 15 residues. CDR1 SQVTM and CDR2 ANQGSEA come from the germline V gene. V was pared by 7 bases and J by 3 bases, with 12 bases of the junction left unmatched. The CDR3 DNA is TGCAGCGCTCAGGTTGGACAGGGTGTAACAGATACGCAGTATTTT. Residues: CSAQVGQGVTDTQYF.

J is TRBJ1-2 and V is TRBV7-2; 8 bases are a match to TRBD1. This CDR3 is 15 amino acids long. V gave up 5 bases and J gave up 3 bases; unmatched junction bases: 8. Germline V gene sequence: CDR1 SGHTA, CDR2 FQGNSA. The DNA for the CDR3 is TGTGCCAGCAGCCCGGACAGGGAATCCCACTATGGCTACACCTTC. This sequence encodes CASSPDRESHYGYTF. Full variable domain (outside the CDR3, taken from reference TRBV7-2 and TRBJ1-2): GAGVSQSPSNKVTEKGKDVELRCDPISGHTALYWYRQSLGQGLEFLIYFQGNSAPDKSGLPSDRFSAERTGGSVSTLTIQRTQQEDSAVYLCASSPDRESHYGYTFGSGTRLTVV.

The CDR3 DNA follows: TGTGCCAGCAGCTTGTCCAGGCTCTCTGGAAACACCATATATTTT. It yields the protein CASSLSRLSGNTIYF. The chain has TRBV7-2 and TRBJ1-3, with unresolved D. Germline V lookup: CDR1 SGHTA, CDR2 FQGNSA. Trimming pared 3 bases from V and 0 bases from J, leaving 9 bases between. The CDR3 spans 15 residues.

The gene calls are TRBV12-3 or TRBV12-4 and TRBJ1-5; D not resolved. Trimming took 6 bases from V and 6 from J, leaving 9 bases between them. This CDR3 region has 12 residues. CDR3 protein: CASSRGSQPQHF. The CDR3, as DNA: TGTGCCAGCAGCCGTGGGAGTCAGCCCCAGCATTTT.

J is TRBJ1-1 and V is TRBV5-1; TRBD1 aligns across 7 bases. The CDR3 is made up of 18 amino acids. Germline V gives CDR1 SGHRS, CDR2 YFSETQ. The V segment lost 2 bases and the J segment 0 bases; nucleotides outside the gene matches: 13. CDR3: CASSLRPPGQSMNTEAFF. As DNA, the CDR3 is TGCGCCAGCAGCTTAAGACCGCCGGGACAGAGCATGAACACTGAAGCTTTCTTT.

The CDR3 here is CATSLDREAFF. CDR3 coding DNA: TGTGCCACCAGCCTGGACAGGGAAGCTTTCTTT. The chain recombines TRBV15 with TRBJ1-1; 7 bases align to TRBD1. Germline V gives CDR1 LNHNV, CDR2 YYDKDF (reference sequence). The CDR3 runs to 11 residues. Unmatched junction bases numbered 2, after V lost 5 bases and J lost 8 bases.

The CDR3 spells CASSPGQYTEAFF. The CDR3 DNA follows: TGTGCCAGCAGTCCGGGACAATACACTGAAGCTTTCTTT. The gene calls are TRBV3-1 (or the pseudogene TRBV3-2) and TRBJ1-1; tentative D call: TRBD1 (6 bases). With 6 bases removed from V and 3 bases from J, the gap between germline ends came to 11 bases. CDR1 is LGHDT and CDR2 is YNNKEL in the germline V gene (reference sequence). The CDR3 sequence is 13 residues long.